This T cell receptor beta chain was profiled in a study of blood T cell repertoires in COVID-19. Whole-study context: The origin of the acute and convalescent COVID-19 samples was the United States, Italy and Spain. T cells, B-cell-depleted T cells, or PBMCs provided the cDNA or gDNA that served as material.

The germline V gene encodes CDR1 MNHNS and CDR2 SASEGT. The CDR3 consists of 13 residues. V was pared by 1 base and J by 5 bases, with 6 bases between. As originally analysed: Quantification of nucleated cells was approximated via reference gene primer amplification. Sequencing was performed with immunoSEQ multiplex PCR; in TCRdb, only in-frame clones are kept and a portion is missing. That table furnishes V, J and clone size, whereas the DNA furnished D and trimming. The sample consists of fewer than 700,000 clones, around nine tenths of them appearing once. The sequence came from a woman between 50 and 59 years old with COVID-19, enrolled during active disease. The sequencing sample was made of peripheral blood. This chain joins TRBV6-1 and TRBJ1-5; no clear D. The CDR3 bases are TGTGCCAGCAGTGAAGAAAGAGATCAGCCCCAGCATTTT. It yields the protein CASSEERDQPQHF.